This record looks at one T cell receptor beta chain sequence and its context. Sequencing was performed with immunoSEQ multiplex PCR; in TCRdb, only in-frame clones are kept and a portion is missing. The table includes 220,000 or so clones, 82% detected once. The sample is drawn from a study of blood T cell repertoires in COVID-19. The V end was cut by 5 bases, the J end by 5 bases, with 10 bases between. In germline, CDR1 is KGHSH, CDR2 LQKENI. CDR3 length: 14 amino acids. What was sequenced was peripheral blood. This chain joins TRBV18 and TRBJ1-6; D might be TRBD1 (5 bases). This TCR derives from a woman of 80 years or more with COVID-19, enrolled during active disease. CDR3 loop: CASSTQGNNSPLHF. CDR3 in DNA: TGTGCCAGCTCAACGCAGGGAAATAATTCACCCCTCCACTTT.